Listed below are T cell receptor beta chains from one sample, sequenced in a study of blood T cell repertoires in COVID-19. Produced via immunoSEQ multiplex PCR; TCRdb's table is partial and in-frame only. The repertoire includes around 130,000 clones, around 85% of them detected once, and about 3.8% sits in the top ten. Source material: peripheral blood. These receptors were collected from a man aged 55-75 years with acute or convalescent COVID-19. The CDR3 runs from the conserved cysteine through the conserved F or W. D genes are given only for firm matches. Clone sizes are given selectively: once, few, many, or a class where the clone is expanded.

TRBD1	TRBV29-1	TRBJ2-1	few	TGCAGCGTTGAAGGGAGGACAGGTAGCTCCTACAATGAGCAGTTCTTC	CSVEGRTGSSYNEQFF
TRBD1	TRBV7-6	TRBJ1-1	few	TGTGCCAGCAGCCCGGGGACAGGACTCATGAACACTGAAGCTTTCTTT	CASSPGTGLMNTEAFF
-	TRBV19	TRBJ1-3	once	TGTGCCAGTAGCATCCTGGCCAGCTCTGGAAACACCATATATTTT	CASSILASSGNTIYF
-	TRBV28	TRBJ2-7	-	TGTGCCAGCGCCCAGGGTCCCTACGAGCAGTACTTC	CASAQGPYEQYF
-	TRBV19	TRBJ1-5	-	TGTGCCAGTAGTATTTCGGACAGTTCCCTCCAGCATTTT	CASSISDSSLQHF
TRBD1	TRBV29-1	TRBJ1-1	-	TGCAGCGTTGGAGGGGGCCCGAACACTGAAGCTTTCTTT	CSVGGGPNTEAFF
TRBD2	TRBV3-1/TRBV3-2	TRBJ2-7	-	TGTGCCAGCAGCCAAGCACCTAGCGGCTCCTACGAGCAGTACTTC	CASSQAPSGSYEQYF
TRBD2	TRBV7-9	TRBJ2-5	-	TGTGCCAGTAGTTTACTAGCGGGAGGGACAGAGACCCAGTACTTC	CASSLLAGGTETQYF
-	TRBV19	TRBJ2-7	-	TGTGCCAGTAGTATAGGACCGGAGTCCTACGAGCAGTACTTC	CASSIGPESYEQYF
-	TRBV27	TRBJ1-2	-	TGTGCCAGCAGTTTCTGGGGGGGTGACTATGGCTACACCTTC	CASSFWGGDYGYTF
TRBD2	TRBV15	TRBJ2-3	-	TGTGCCACCAGCGGAGCGGGAGGGCCAGATACGCAGTATTTT	CATSGAGGPDTQYF
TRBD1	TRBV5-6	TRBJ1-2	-	TGTGCCAGCAGCTTGCCCTCCTCGGGACAGGGGAAAGGCTACACCTTC	CASSLPSSGQGKGYTF
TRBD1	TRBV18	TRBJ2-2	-	TGTGCCAGCTCACCACCGGGACAGGGGATTAACACCGGGGAGCTGTTTTTT	CASSPPGQGINTGELFF
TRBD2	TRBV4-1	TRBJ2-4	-	TGCGCCAGCAGCCTTTCTTCGGGACTAGCGGGAGGGCCGGGCAAAAACATTCAGTACTTC	CASSLSSGLAGGPGKNIQYF
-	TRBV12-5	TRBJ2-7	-	TGTGCTAGTGGTTTGGTATTGATCCGCAGGGCGGCCTACGAGCAGTACTTC	CASGLVLIRRAAYEQYF
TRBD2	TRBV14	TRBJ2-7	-	TGTGCCAGCAGCCAAGAGGGACGCGGGAGTAGCCACGAGCAGTACTTC	CASSQEGRGSSHEQYF
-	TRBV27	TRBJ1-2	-	TGTGCCAGCAGTCCGACAGTTTTGGGCGGCTACACCTTC	CASSPTVLGGYTF
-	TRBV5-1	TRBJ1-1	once	TGCGCCAGCAGCTTGTTCAGGGATTCGAACACTGAAGCTTTCTTT	CASSLFRDSNTEAFF
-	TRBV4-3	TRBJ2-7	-	TGCGCCAGCAGCCAAACGCGGGGCTCCTACGAGCAGTACTTC	CASSQTRGSYEQYF
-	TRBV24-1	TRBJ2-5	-	TGTGCCACCAGTGAGAGCGGTCCCCAAGAGACCCAGTACTTC	CATSESGPQETQYF
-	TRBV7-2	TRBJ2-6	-	TGTGCCAGCAGTCCCCGCCCTACCGGGGCCAACGTCCTGACTTTC	CASSPRPTGANVLTF
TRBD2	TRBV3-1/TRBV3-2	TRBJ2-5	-	TGTGCCAGCAGCCCACTAGCGGGAGACCAAGAGACCCAGTACTTC	CASSPLAGDQETQYF
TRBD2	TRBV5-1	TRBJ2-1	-	TGCGCCAGCAGCACGTTAGCGGGAGAAAGGAATGAGCAGTTCTTC	CASSTLAGERNEQFF
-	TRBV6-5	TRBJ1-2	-	TGTGCCAGTCAAACCGAAAGGGGGAATAACTATGGCTACACCTTC	CASQTERGNNYGYTF
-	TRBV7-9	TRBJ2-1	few	TGTGCCAGCAGCCCACAGCATGAGCAGTTCTTC	CASSPQHEQFF
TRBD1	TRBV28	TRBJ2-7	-	TGTGCCAGCAGTTTATTTCCCCGGACAGGGAGGAACGAGCAGTACTTC	CASSLFPRTGRNEQYF
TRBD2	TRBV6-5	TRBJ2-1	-	TGTGCCAGCAGTTACGTAGCGGGAGGGCACAATGAGCAGTTCTTC	CASSYVAGGHNEQFF
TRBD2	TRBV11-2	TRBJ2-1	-	TGTGCCAGCAGCTACTGGGGACTAGCGGGAGAGCAGTTCTTC	CASSYWGLAGEQFF
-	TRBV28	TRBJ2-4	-	TGTGCCAGCACATCGGGTCAAGCCAAAAACATTCAGTACTTC	CASTSGQAKNIQYF
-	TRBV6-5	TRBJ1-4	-	TGTGCCAGCAGTCGGGGATCCATGAACGAGGAACTGTTTTTT	CASSRGSMNEELFF
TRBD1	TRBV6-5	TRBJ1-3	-	TGTGCCAGTACGACCGGGACAGGGGGCAGAAACACCATATATTTT	CASTTGTGGRNTIYF
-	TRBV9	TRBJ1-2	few	TGTGCCAGCAGCGTAGCGGACAGCAACTATGGCTACACCTTC	CASSVADSNYGYTF
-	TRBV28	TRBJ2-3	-	TGTGCCAGCAGTCGCGAGGAGGGCCAGACAGATACGCAGTATTTT	CASSREEGQTDTQYF
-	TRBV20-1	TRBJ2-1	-	TGCAGTGCTAGTAGGGCTAGCGTACACAATGAGCAGTTCTTC	CSASRASVHNEQFF
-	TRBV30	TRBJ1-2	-	TGTGCCTGGACTGCGACAGACAACTATGGCTACACCTTC	CAWTATDNYGYTF
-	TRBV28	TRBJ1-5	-	TGTGCCAGCATGGCAGTTGTTTCCAATCAGCCCCAGCATTTT	CASMAVVSNQPQHF
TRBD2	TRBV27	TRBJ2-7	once	TGTGCCAGCAGTTATACTAGCGGGAGTCCCTACGAGCAGTACTTC	CASSYTSGSPYEQYF
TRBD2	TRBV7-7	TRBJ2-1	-	TGTGCCAGCAGCTCGTCCGGGACTAGCACTGAGCAGTTCTTC	CASSSSGTSTEQFF
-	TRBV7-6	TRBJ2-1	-	TGTGCCAGCAGCCCCGGGACTGACCCCAATGAGCAGTTCTTC	CASSPGTDPNEQFF
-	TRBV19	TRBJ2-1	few	TGTGCCAGTAGTATGGGGTCCGGGAGTTTTAATGAGCAGTTCTTC	CASSMGSGSFNEQFF
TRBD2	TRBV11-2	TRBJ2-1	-	TGTGCCAGCAGCTCGTTAGCGGGAGGTGGTGAGCAGTTCTTC	CASSSLAGGGEQFF
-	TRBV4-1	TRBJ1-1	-	TGCGCCAGCAGCCTGGAGAGGGGGTCGAACACTGAAGCTTTCTTT	CASSLERGSNTEAFF
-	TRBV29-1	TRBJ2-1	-	TGCAGCGTCGGTCGAACGGGAAGTGAGCAGTTCTTC	CSVGRTGSEQFF
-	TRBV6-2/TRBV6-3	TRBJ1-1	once	TGTGCCAGCAGTTATCGCCAGGGAGAAGCTTTCTTT	CASSYRQGEAFF
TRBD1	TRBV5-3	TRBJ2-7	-	TGTGCCAGAAGGTCGGACAGGTTCCTCTCCTACGAGCAGTACTTC	CARRSDRFLSYEQYF
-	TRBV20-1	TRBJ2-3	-	TGCAGTGCCCCCCCCGCAGATACGCAGTATTTT	CSAPPADTQYF